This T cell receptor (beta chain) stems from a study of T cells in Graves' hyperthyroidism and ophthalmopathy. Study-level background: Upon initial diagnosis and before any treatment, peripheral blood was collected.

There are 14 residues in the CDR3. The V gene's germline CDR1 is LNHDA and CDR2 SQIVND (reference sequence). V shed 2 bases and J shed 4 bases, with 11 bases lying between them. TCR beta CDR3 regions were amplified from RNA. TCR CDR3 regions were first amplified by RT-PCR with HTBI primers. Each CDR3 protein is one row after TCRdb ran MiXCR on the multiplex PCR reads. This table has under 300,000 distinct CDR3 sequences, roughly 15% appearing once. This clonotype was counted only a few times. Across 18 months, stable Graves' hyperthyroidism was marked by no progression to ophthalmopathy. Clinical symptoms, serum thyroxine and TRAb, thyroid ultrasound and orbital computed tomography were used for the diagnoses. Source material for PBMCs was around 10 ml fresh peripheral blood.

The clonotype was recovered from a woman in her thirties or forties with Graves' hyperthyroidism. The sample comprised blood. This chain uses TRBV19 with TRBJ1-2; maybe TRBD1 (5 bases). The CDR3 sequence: CASSIMGQSYGYTF. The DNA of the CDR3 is TGTGCCAGTAGTATAATGGGGCAGAGCTATGGCTACACCTTC.